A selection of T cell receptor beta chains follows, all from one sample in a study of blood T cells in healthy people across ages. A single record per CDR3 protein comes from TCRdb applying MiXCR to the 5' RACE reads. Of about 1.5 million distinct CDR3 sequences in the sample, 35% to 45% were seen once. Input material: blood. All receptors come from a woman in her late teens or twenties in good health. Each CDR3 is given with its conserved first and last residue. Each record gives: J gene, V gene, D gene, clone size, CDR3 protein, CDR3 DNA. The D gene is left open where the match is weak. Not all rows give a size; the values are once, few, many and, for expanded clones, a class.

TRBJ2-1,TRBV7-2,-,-,CASSLSRASYNGQFF,TGTGCCAGCAGCTTATCCAGGGCCTCCTACAATGGGCAGTTCTTC
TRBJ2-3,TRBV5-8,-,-,CASSPSENTQYF,TGTGCCAGCAGCCCCTCTGAAAATACGCAGTATTTT
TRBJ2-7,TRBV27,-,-,CASSRVGLSYEQYF,TGTGCCAGCTCCCGGGTTGGACTCTCCTACGAGCAGTACTTC
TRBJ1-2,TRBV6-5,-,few,CASGDSSRAGYTF,TGTGCCAGCGGAGACAGCTCGCGGGCTGGCTACACCTTC
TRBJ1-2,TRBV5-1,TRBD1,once,CASSFAGGERGYTF,TGCGCCAGCAGCTTCGCAGGGGGCGAAAGAGGCTACACCTTC
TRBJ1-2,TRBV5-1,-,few,CASSLLERDGYTF,TGCGCCAGCAGCCTGCTGGAGCGGGATGGCTACACCTTC
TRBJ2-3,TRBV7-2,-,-,CASSLALDRKDTQYF,TGTGCCAGCAGCTTAGCGCTAGATAGAAAGGATACGCAGTATTTT
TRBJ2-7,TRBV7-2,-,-,CASSPLGVRTEQYF,TGTGCCAGCAGCCCCCTCGGCGTTAGAACCGAGCAGTACTTC
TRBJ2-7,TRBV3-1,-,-,CASSHLLETPYF,TGTGCCAGCAGCCACCTACTGGAGACCCCGTACTTC
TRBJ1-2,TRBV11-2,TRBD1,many,CASSLGQYGYTF,TGTGCCAGCAGCCTGGGACAGTATGGCTACACCTTC
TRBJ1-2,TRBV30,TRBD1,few,CAWSDRGIFYGYTF,TGTGCCTGGAGTGACAGGGGAATTTTCTACGGCTACACCTTC